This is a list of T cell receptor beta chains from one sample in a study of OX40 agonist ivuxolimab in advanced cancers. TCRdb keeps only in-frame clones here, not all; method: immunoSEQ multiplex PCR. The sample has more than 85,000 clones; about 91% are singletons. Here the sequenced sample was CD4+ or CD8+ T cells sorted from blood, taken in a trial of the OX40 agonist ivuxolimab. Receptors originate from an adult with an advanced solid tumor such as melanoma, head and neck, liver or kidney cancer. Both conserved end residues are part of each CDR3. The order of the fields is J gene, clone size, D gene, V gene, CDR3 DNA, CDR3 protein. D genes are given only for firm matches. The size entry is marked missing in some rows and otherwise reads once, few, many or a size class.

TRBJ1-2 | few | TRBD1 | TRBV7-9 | TGTGCCAGCAGCTTAGCGACAGGGAACGGCTACACCTTC | CASSLATGNGYTF
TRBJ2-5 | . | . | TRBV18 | TGTGCCAGCTCACCCGGGGGAGTAGAGACCCAGTACTTC | CASSPGGVETQYF
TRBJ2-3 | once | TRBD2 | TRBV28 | TGTGCCAGCAGTTTAGGCGGGAGGGCCGCAGATACGCAGTATTTT | CASSLGGRAADTQYF
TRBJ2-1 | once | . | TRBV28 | TGTGCCAGCAGATTATACAATGAGCAGTTCTTC | CASRLYNEQFF
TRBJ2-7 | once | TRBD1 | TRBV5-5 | TGTGCCAGCAGCTTCTTACCGGGACAGGGCTCCTACGAGCAGTACTTC | CASSFLPGQGSYEQYF
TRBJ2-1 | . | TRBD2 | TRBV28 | TGTGCCAGCAGGACTAGCGGATCCTACAATGAGCAGTTCTTC | CASRTSGSYNEQFF
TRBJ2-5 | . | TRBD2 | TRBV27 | TGTGCCAGCAGGCAGGCTCGGACTAGCGGGATTCAAGAGACCCAGTACTTC | CASRQARTSGIQETQYF
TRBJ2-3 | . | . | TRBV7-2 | TGTGCCAGCAGTTCAATAGATACGCAGTATTTT | CASSSIDTQYF
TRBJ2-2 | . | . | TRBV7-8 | TGTGCCAGCAGCTTATGGGGGGCGCTGGACACCGGGGAGCTGTTTTTT | CASSLWGALDTGELFF
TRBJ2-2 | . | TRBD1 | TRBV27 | TGTGCCAGCAGTTTAGGGACCGGGACAGGGAGTACCGGGGAGCTGTTTTTT | CASSLGTGTGSTGELFF
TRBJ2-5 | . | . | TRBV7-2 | TGTGCCAGCAGCTCCCGGAGGGGAGTTGAGACCCAGTACTTC | CASSSRRGVETQYF
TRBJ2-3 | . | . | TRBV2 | TGTGCCAGCAGTGCTCAGGGGTTGACAGATACGCAGTATTTT | CASSAQGLTDTQYF
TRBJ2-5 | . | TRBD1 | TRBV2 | TGTGCCAGCAGTCGGGACAGGGCCGCCGAGACCCAGTACTTC | CASSRDRAAETQYF
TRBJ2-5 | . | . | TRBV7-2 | TGTGCCAGCAGCACGGGGTCGGGGGAGACCCAGTACTTC | CASSTGSGETQYF
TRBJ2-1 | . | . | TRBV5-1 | TGCGCCAGCAGCTTGATTCAGGCAAGCTCCTACAATGAGCAGTTCTTC | CASSLIQASSYNEQFF
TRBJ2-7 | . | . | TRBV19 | TGTGCCAGTAGTATCACGGGACGCCTATACGAGCAGTACTTC | CASSITGRLYEQYF
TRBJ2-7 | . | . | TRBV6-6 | TGTGCCAGCAGTTACTCACAGGACTCGGGCGAGCAGTACTTC | CASSYSQDSGEQYF
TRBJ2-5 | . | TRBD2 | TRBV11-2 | TGTGCCAGCAGCTTAGTCGGAGGGAATAGCGGGAAGGAGACCCAGTACTTC | CASSLVGGNSGKETQYF
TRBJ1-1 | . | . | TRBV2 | TGTGCCAGCAGCCATGGTAACATGAACACTGAAGCTTTCTTT | CASSHGNMNTEAFF
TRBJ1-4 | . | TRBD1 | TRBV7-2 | TGTGCCAGCAGCTTCGACAGGGGGCAGAATGAAAAACTGTTTTTT | CASSFDRGQNEKLFF
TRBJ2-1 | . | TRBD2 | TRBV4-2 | TGTGCCAGCAGCTCCGAGGCTAGCGGCTCCTACAATGAGCAGTTCTTC | CASSSEASGSYNEQFF
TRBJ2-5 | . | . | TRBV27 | TGTGCCAGCAGTTTACGCCCGAACAGGGCGCAAGAGACCCAGTACTTC | CASSLRPNRAQETQYF
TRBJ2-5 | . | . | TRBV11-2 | TGTGCCAGCAGCTTAGATAAAGTAAGACAAGAGACCCAGTACTTC | CASSLDKVRQETQYF
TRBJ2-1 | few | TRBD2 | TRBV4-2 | TGTGCCAGCAGCCAAGGTCTAGCGGGAGATGAGCAGTTCTTC | CASSQGLAGDEQFF
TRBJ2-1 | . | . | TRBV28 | TGTGCCAGCAGTGCCCAGGATGAGCAGTTCTTC | CASSAQDEQFF
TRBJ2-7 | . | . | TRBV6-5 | TGTGCCAGCAGTTACTCTTACAGTTCCCTCTCCTACGAGCAGTACTTC | CASSYSYSSLSYEQYF
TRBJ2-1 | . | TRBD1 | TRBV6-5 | TGTGCCAGCAGACAGGGGGCCGGTGAGCAGTTCTTC | CASRQGAGEQFF
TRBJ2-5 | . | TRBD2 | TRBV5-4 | TGTGCCAGCAGCTTGGAGGGACTAGCGGGAGGGTTCTTAGAGACCCAGTACTTC | CASSLEGLAGGFLETQYF
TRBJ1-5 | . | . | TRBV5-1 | TGCGCCAGCAGCTTAGACGCGGGTGTCAATCAGCCCCAGCATTTT | CASSLDAGVNQPQHF
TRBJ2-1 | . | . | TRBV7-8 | TGTGCCAGCAGCTTAAGGACCTACAATGAGCAGTTCTTC | CASSLRTYNEQFF
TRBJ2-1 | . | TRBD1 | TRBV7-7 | TGTGCCAGCAGCCCGGACAGGGGGTCTTACAATGAGCAGTTCTTC | CASSPDRGSYNEQFF
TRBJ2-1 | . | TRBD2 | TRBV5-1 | TGCGCCAGCAGCTCCGGACTAGCGGCGAGCTCCTACAATGAGCAGTTCTTC | CASSSGLAASSYNEQFF
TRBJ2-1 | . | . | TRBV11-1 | TGTGCCAGCAGCTTAGGTGGCGGGATTGCCTACAATGAGCAGTTCTTC | CASSLGGGIAYNEQFF
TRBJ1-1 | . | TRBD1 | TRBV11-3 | TGTGCCAGCAGCTTAACGGGGGGACAGATGAACACTGAAGCTTTCTTT | CASSLTGGQMNTEAFF
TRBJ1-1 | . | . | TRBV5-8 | TGTGCCAGCAGCTTGCTGGTTAACACTGAAGCTTTCTTT | CASSLLVNTEAFF
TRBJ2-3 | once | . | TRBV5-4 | TGTGCCAGCAGCTTGTCTCCGCAGATCACAGATACGCAGTATTTT | CASSLSPQITDTQYF
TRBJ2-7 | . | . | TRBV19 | TGTGCCAGTAGTAAGACAGGGACTACCTACGAGCAGTACTTC | CASSKTGTTYEQYF
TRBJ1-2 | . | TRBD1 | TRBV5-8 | TGTGCCAGCAGCATCGGACAGGGAAAGTATGGCTACACCTTC | CASSIGQGKYGYTF
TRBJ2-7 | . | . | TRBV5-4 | TGTGCCAGCAGCTTAACGGTAGGGGAGCAGTACTTC | CASSLTVGEQYF
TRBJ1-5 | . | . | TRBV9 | TGTGCCAGCAGCGTAGGACCGGGTAATCAGCCCCAGCATTTT | CASSVGPGNQPQHF
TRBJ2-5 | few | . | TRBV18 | TGTGCCAGCTCACCAATACTACAAGAGACCCAGTACTTC | CASSPILQETQYF
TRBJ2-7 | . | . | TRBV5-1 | TGCGCCAGCAGCCTACGGCGGGATGCCTCCTACGAGCAGTACTTC | CASSLRRDASYEQYF
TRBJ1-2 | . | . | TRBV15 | TGTGCCACCAGCAGAGATTGGTCGGAGGGCGGGTTGGGTGGCTACACCTTC | CATSRDWSEGGLGGYTF
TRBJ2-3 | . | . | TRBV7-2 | TGTGCCAGCAGCCGAGAGGGTCTAGCAACAGATACGCAGTATTTT | CASSREGLATDTQYF
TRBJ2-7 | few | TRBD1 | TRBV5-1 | TGCGCCAGCAGCTTTGGACAGGGCCCCTACGAGCAGTACTTC | CASSFGQGPYEQYF
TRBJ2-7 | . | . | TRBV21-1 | TGTGCCAGCAGCAAAGAGGCTAGCGGGAGGGAGGGTTCCTACGAGCAGTACTTC | CASSKEASGREGSYEQYF
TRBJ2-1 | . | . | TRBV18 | TGTGCCAGCTCACCAAGGTCAGACGCATACAATGAGCAGTTCTTC | CASSPRSDAYNEQFF
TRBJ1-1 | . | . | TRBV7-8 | TGTGCCAGCAGTCGGAGGAACACTGAAGCTTTCTTT | CASSRRNTEAFF